One sample yielded the 11 T cell receptor beta chains listed below, sequenced in a study of a mutant IDH1 vaccine in newly diagnosed glioma. As to time point: week 47, end of study. The investigators gave 300 ug of mutant IDH1 20-mer peptide in each vaccine dose, together with topical imiquimod. No antigens are known for them. Produced via immunoSEQ multiplex PCR; TCRdb's table is partial and in-frame only. The table shows about 36,000 clones, with roughly 82% occurring only once. The source material was PBMCs, sampled from a glioma patient whose treatment included an IDH1 peptide vaccine. The receptors shown here come from a man aged 40-49 years with glioma.

This sequence joins TRBV19 and TRBJ2-5, with TRBD1 as a possible D gene (6 bases). The V end lost 5 bases, the J end lost 4 bases, and 11 bases lay between the germline ends. The CDR3 loop spans 13 amino acids. Germline CDR1 and CDR2: LNHDA and SQIVND (reference sequence). CDR3 DNA: TGTGCCAGTAGTGACCGCAGGGGAGAGACCCAGTACTTC. Protein product: CASSDRRGETQYF.

This sequence joins TRBV2 and TRBJ2-6; 9 bases are shared with TRBD1. The CDR3 has 17 residues. Germline V gene lookup returns CDR1 SNHLY and CDR2 FYNNEI. The J segment lost 1 base and the V segment lost 5 bases, leaving 6 bases of the junction unmatched. As DNA, the CDR3 is TGTGCCAGCAGTTTGACAGGGGGTTCTTCTGGGGCCAACGTCCTGACTTTC. It specifies CASSLTGGSSGANVLTF.

V gene TRBV7-2 combines with J gene TRBJ2-7, with D unresolved. The germline V gene encodes CDR1 SGHTA and CDR2 FQGNSA. The CDR3 spans 15 residues. Trimming pared 2 bases from V and 0 bases from J, leaving 11 bases between. The CDR3 spells CASSLLSAPSYEQYV. The CDR3 region has the DNA TGTGCCAGCAGCTTACTCTCCGCCCCCTCCTACGAGCAGTACGTC.

The chain carries TRBV10-1 and TRBJ2-2; a possible D gene is TRBD2 (6 bases). The germline V gene has CDR1 WNHNN and CDR2 SYGVQD (reference sequence). Between the trimmed V and J ends, which lost 1 base and 4 bases, there was a span of 7 bases. The CDR3 sequence is 14 residues long. CDR3 nucleotide sequence: TGCGCCAGCAGTGAGTGGGGGGTCACCGGGGAGCTGTTTTTT. This codes for CASSEWGVTGELFF.

The rearrangement links TRBV5-6 to TRBJ2-7, with TRBD2 identical over 14 bases. With 0 bases clipped from V and 2 bases from J, the junction kept 1 base outside the gene matches. This CDR3 comprises 16 residues. Germline loops: CDR1 SGHDT, CDR2 YYEEEE. CDR3 sequence reads: CASSLGLAGGAYEQYF. CDR3 bases: TGTGCCAGCAGCTTGGGACTAGCGGGAGGGGCCTACGAGCAGTACTTC. Full variable domain (remainder filled in from reference TRBV5-6 and TRBJ2-7): DAGVTQSPTHLIKTRGQQVTLRCSPKSGHDTVSWYQQALGQGPQFIFQYYEEEERQRGNFPDRFSGHQFPNYSSELNVNALLLGDSALYLCASSLGLAGGAYEQYFGPGTRLTVT.

The chain combines TRBV11-3 with TRBJ2-1; D call uncertain. This CDR3 is 15 amino acids long. Germline V lookup: CDR1 SGHNT, CDR2 YENEEA. V lost 3 bases and J 6 bases, leaving 15 bases between the germline ends. This CDR3 is CASSLESHSSNEQFF. CDR3 DNA: TGTGCCAGCAGCTTGGAGAGCCACTCGAGCAATGAGCAGTTCTTC.

This clone was counted a few times. V is TRBV6-1 and J is TRBJ1-1; D gene unclear. Trimming stripped 6 bases from V and 5 bases from J, with 13 bases between. Germline lookup yields CDR1 MNHNS and CDR2 SASEGT. The CDR3 extends over 13 amino acids. The chain's CDR3 is CASRDYSETEAFF. CDR3 nucleotides: TGTGCCAGCAGAGATTACTCCGAAACTGAAGCTTTCTTT.

This clone was seen more than once but under ten times. This chain joins TRBV29-1 and TRBJ1-1; unclear D gene. This CDR3 comprises 13 residues. CDR1 is SQVTM and CDR2 is ANQGSEA in the germline V gene. The V gene lost 3 bases and the J gene lost 4 bases, with 12 bases spanning the gap. The CDR3 reads CSVEWGLGTEAFF. The CDR3 DNA reads TGCAGCGTTGAGTGGGGTCTCGGCACTGAAGCTTTCTTT. Using reference TRBV29-1 and TRBJ1-1 for the parts outside the CDR3, the full variable domain is SAVISQKPSRDICQRGTSLTIQCQVDSQVTMMFWYRQQPGQSLTLIATANQGSEATYESGFVIDKFPISRPNLTFSTLTVSNMSPEDSSIYLCSVEWGLGTEAFFGQGTRLTVV.

V and J are TRBV15 and TRBJ1-3; 10 bases are a match to TRBD1. Germline-derived CDR1 and CDR2 are LNHNV and YYDKDF (reference sequence). CDR3 length: 19 residues. V lost 4 bases to trimming and J lost 0 bases; unmatched junction nucleotides: 12. The CDR3 is CATSIGGTGESYSGNTIYF. CDR3 bases: TGTGCCACCAGCATTGGGGGGACAGGGGAGTCCTACTCTGGAAACACCATATATTTT.

The J gene is TRBJ1-3, the V gene TRBV6-5; tentatively, D is TRBD1 (6 bases). CDR3 length: 15 residues. The V end lost 5 bases, the J end lost 1 base, and 12 bases lay between the germline ends. The germline CDR1 and CDR2 sequences are MNHEY and SVGAGI. The CDR3 DNA reads TGTGCCAGCAGTAGGTCAGGGGCATCTGGAAACACCATATATTTT. This encodes CASSRSGASGNTIYF.

V and J are TRBV15 and TRBJ2-3, with 9 bases fitting TRBD1. With V trimmed by 8 bases and J by 1 base, 7 bases remained unmatched. CDR1 is LNHNV, CDR2 YYDKDF, per germline (reference sequence). The CDR3 has 15 amino acids. The CDR3 loop is CATSTDRGGTDTQYF. CDR3 DNA: TGTGCCACCTCCACGGACAGGGGTGGCACAGATACGCAGTATTTT. Full variable domain (rest looked up from reference TRBV15 and TRBJ2-3): DAMVIQNPRYQVTQFGKPVTLSCSQTLNHNVMYWYQQKSSQAPKLLFHYYDKDFNNEADTPDNFQSRRPNTSFCFLDIRSPGLGDTAMYLCATSTDRGGTDTQYFGPGTRLTVL.